Following are 4 T cell receptor beta chains from one sample sequenced in a study of T-cell reconstitution after alpha-beta-depleted transplantation in children. As it was prepared, the TCRbeta library received unique molecular identifiers. TCRdb fed the PCR reads into MiXCR, producing one record per CDR3 protein. The repertoire holds 610,000 or so distinct CDR3 sequences, with about a quarter as singletons. Sample: PBMCs, taken before TCRalphabeta/CD19-depleted stem cell transplant. The source is a boy under three years old with Wiskott-Aldrich syndrome, due to receive a stem cell transplant.

There are a few counts of this clonotype. The rearrangement uses TRBV10-3 and TRBJ2-3; D call uncertain. Germline V CDR1 and CDR2: ENHRY, SYGVKD. Trimming took 0 bases from V and 4 from J, leaving 17 bases between them. The CDR3 loop spans 17 amino acids. CDR3 nucleotides: TGTGCCATCAGTGAGTCATCTGGAAGTTTATTGGCAGATACGCAGTATTTT. Its translation: CAISESSGSLLADTQYF.

The chain combines TRBV4-1 with TRBJ2-7; 9 bases fit TRBD1. CDR1 MGHRA and CDR2 YSYEKL come from the germline V gene. The V segment lost 3 bases and the J segment 4 bases; nucleotides outside the gene matches: 10. The CDR3 extends over 16 amino acids. In nucleotides, the CDR3 is TGCGCCAGCAGCCAGGCCGGGACAGGGAATCCGTACGAGCAGTACTTC. Amino acid sequence: CASSQAGTGNPYEQYF.

This clonotype was detected many times. The chain has TRBV5-1 and TRBJ2-5, with a weak D call TRBD1 (7 bases). CDR1 and CDR2 from the germline V gene are SGHRS and YFSETQ. Trimming shortened V by 0 bases and J by 0 bases, and 12 bases separated the two germline ends. The CDR3 is made up of 16 amino acids. The CDR3 is CASSLVGGGYQETQYF. The CDR3 DNA sequence: TGCGCCAGCAGCTTGGTAGGAGGGGGCTACCAAGAGACCCAGTACTTC.

The J gene is TRBJ1-2, the V gene TRBV30; no definite D call. V dropped 7 bases and J dropped 6 bases, with 21 bases sitting between them. Germline loops: CDR1 GTSNPN, CDR2 SVGIG (reference sequence). The CDR3 runs 14 residues. The CDR3 DNA sequence: TGTGCCTTTTTTTCGGGCACCGTATTTAATGGCTACACCTTC. The encoded protein is CAFFSGTVFNGYTF.